This TCR beta chain originates from a study of T cells in Graves' hyperthyroidism and ophthalmopathy. Study-level results: Most clonotypes expanded in the thyroid (above 0.001) were also present in blood.

Amplification of TCR beta CDR3 regions used RNA as the template. First-round RT-PCR of the TCR CDR3 relied on the HTBI primer set. TCRdb processed the multiplex PCR reads anew with MiXCR; each CDR3 protein has one entry. The table lists about 290,000 distinct CDR3 sequences, about an eighth of them singletons. Concerning this clonotype itself: Its specificity is not known.

The hyperthyroidism was newly diagnosed and had lasted under 2 months; the patients were aged 18 to 65. This clonotype originated in a young woman with Graves' hyperthyroidism that later progressed to Graves' ophthalmopathy. Sequencing was done on a sample of blood.

The CDR3 loop reads CASRPSPRQGEHNEQFF. The CDR3 nucleotides are TGTGCCAGCAGGCCCTCACCTAGACAGGGAGAACACAATGAGCAGTTCTTC. The chain joins TRBV27 to TRBJ2-1, with 7 bases identical to TRBD1. Looked up from germline, CDR1 is MNHEY and CDR2 is SMNVEV (reference sequence). V shed 6 bases, J shed 5 bases, and the junction held 16 bases outside the gene matches. The CDR3 runs 17 residues.